The T cell receptor beta chain described here comes from a study of T cell repertoires in cytomegalovirus infection. Study-level background: Both CMV infection and a matching HLA type were indicated by public TCR beta signatures. Broader study findings: CMV-specific TCR beta clonotypes restricted by HLA-C were the ones dominating the ex vivo response.

The V gene lost 2 bases and the J gene lost 8 bases, with 18 bases spanning the gap. Germline CDR1 reads SGHTA; CDR2 reads FQGNSA. This CDR3 spans 16 amino acids. A single record per CDR3 protein comes from TCRdb applying MiXCR to the reads. This sample carries 160,000 or so distinct CDR3 sequences, less than 25% of them seen once, and the ten largest clones take roughly 25%. As to this clonotype: No antigen is known for it.

This material consisted of CD8+ T cells from cultured PBMCs, taken from culture after CMV antigen stimulation. This sequence was found in a human donor in good health (CMV status not recorded). Some clones in this sample may be carry-over from other donors' samples. The V call is TRBV7-2, the J call TRBJ1-4; TRBD1 might be the D (6 bases). CDR3 in amino acids: CASSLRRPRGEEKLFF. CDR3 in DNA: TGTGCCAGCAGCTTAAGAAGGCCCAGGGGTGAAGAAAAACTGTTTTTT.